This T cell receptor (beta chain) derives from a study of TIL therapy for anti-PD-1-resistant metastatic lung cancer. Whole-study context: Four tumors were EGFR-mutant and two were ALK-rearranged. Median tumor mutation burden was 1.5 mutations per megabase. Findings and caveats of the study: TIL clonotype persistence in blood showed no apparent association with response.

Time point denoted: pre-treatment sample, taken before nivolumab and TIL therapy. V was clipped by 0 bases and J by 3 bases, with 9 bases between them. Germline assignment: CDR1 SGHNT and CDR2 YYREEE (reference sequence). This CDR3 contains 15 residues. Worth noting for this clone: Its antigen is still unknown.

This was the immunoSEQ v3 assay. Assay: immunoSEQ multiplex PCR; the TCRdb copy retains only in-frame clones and omits some. The table includes 35,000 to 55,000 clones, 70% to 80% detected once. This TCR was sampled from a man in his 70s with non-small cell lung cancer. The sample in question was blood, obtained at baseline. The J gene is TRBJ2-2, the V gene TRBV5-4, with a weak D call TRBD1 (5 bases). The CDR3 DNA is TGTGCCAGCAGCTTGGACAGGCCGCACACCGGGGAGCTGTTTTTT. The encoded protein is CASSLDRPHTGELFF. The variable domain in full, completed from reference TRBV5-4 and TRBJ2-2, reads ETGVTQSPTHLIKTRGQQVTLRCSSQSGHNTVSWYQQALGQGPQFIFQYYREEENGRGNFPPRFSGLQFPNYSSELNVNALELDDSALYLCASSLDRPHTGELFFGEGSRLTVL.